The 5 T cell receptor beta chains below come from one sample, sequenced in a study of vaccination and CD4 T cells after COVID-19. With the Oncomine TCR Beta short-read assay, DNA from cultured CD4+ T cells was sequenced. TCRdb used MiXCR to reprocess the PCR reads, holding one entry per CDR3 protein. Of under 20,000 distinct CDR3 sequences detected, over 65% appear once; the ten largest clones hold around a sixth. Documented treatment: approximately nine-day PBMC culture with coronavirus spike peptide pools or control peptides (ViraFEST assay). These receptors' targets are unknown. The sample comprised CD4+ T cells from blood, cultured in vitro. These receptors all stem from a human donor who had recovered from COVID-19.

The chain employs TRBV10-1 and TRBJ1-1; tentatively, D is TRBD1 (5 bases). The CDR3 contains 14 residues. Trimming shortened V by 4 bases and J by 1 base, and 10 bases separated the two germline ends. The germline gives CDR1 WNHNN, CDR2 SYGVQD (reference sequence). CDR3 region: CASSGGPTNTEAFF. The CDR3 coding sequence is TGCGCCAGCAGTGGGGGACCGACGAACACTGAAGCTTTCTTT.

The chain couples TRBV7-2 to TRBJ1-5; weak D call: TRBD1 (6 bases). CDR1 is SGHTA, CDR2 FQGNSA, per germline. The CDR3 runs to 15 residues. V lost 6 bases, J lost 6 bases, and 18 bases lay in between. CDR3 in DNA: TGTGCCAGCAGTATAGGGGGGGGAGGAGGTCAGCCCCAGCATTTT. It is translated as CASSIGGGGGQPQHF.

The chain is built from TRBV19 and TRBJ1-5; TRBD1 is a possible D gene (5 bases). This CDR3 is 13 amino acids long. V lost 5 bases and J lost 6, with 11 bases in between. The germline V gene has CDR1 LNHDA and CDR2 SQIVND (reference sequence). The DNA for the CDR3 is TGTGCCAGTAGTCGGCAGGGCGGTCAGCCCCAGCATTTT. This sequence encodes CASSRQGGQPQHF.

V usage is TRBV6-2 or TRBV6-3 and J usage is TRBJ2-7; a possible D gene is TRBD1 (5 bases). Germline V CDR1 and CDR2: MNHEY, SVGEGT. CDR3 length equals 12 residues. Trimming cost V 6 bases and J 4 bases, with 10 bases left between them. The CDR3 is CASSLQGYEQYF. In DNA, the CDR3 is TGTGCCAGCAGCCTCCAGGGTTACGAGCAGTACTTC.

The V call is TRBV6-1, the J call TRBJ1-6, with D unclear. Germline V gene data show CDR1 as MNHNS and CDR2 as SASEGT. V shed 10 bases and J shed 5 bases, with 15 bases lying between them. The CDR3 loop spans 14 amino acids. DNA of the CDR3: TGTGCCACGCATAGGGCAGCGAATAATTCACCCCTCCACTTT. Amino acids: CATHRAANNSPLHF.